This T cell receptor (beta chain) was sequenced for a study of blood T cell repertoires in COVID-19 (dated by TCRdb to about 2020). Broadly, across the study: Samples covering the acute and convalescent phases of COVID-19 were provided by collaborators in the United States, Italy and Spain. Sample metadata almost always included a de-identified subject ID, COVID-19 status, age in years and sex. The material from the prospective study consisted of cDNA or gDNA derived from T cells, B-cell-depleted T cells, or PBMCs. HLA class I and class II types, where available, came from metadata supplied by the sample provider rather than from assay-based typing. Subjects who had been exposed to COVID-19, were actively infected with it, or had recovered from it provided the deeply sampled blood TCRbeta repertoires that made up the dataset. Samples came from the ongoing ImmuneRACE study (first 160 participants) plus 1,254 subjects from 6 global collaborators. The repertoires were made available in a free public database intended to serve as a resource for research on the immune response to SARS-CoV-2. Broad study findings and their caveats: Clinical and demographic metadata were provided uncurated, with the amount varying by source and participant.

TCRbeta CDR3 regions were amplified from genomic DNA using the immunoSEQ Assay, a bias-controlled multiplex PCR. The study's processing was this. The number of nucleated cells in each sample was estimated by amplification of reference gene primers within the assay. To quantify the absolute abundance of each unique TCRbeta CDR3 rearrangement, sequence reads were collapsed and filtered. For each sample, productive Simpson clonality was calculated by taking the square root of Simpson's diversity index across productive rearrangements. TCRdb took over this immuneACCESS table, retaining in-frame rearrangements with V and J assigned. Such tables are incomplete; in checked studies, under half of the missing clones stem from an unresolved V gene, and the remainder is unexplained. V, J and clone size are those of that table, while D and trimming were read from the DNA. The sample records over 85,000 clones, roughly 80% of which are singletons. Together, the top ten hold approximately 24% of the sample.

Whole blood was collected in K2EDTA tubes by collaborating institutions according to the institutions' own protocols. Collaborator samples were shipped for TCRbeta analysis as frozen whole blood, isolated PBMCs, or DNA extracted from either sample type. A word on this clone: The antigen it recognizes is unknown. Nothing much larger sits one base from this clone, and base qualities are not available.

The CDR3 goes from the cysteine to the phenylalanine over 15 residues. Solely the CDR3 DNA is kept, with 45 bases framed from the first base. CDR1 and CDR2, looked up from the germline V gene (reference sequence), are MNHNY and SVGAGI. At the junction V is shortened by 8 bases and J by 8 bases; bases outside the gene matches: 10. The rearranged chain carries TRBV6-6 and TRBJ1-6, with 9 middle bases fitting TRBD1. Sequenced input: peripheral blood. This receptor was taken from a human donor in a cohort sampled during active COVID-19. The CDR3 region has the sequence CASRAGTGRDSPLHF. At the DNA level, the sequence is TGTGCCAGCCGAGCTGGGACAGGGAGGGATTCACCCCTCCACTTT.